This T cell receptor beta chain derives from a study of glioma-infiltrating T cells after dendritic cell vaccination. The CDR3 is made up of 12 amino acids. Germline V gene sequence: CDR1 SGHAT, CDR2 FQDESV (reference sequence). V gave up 5 bases and J gave up 4 bases, with 8 bases separating them. Assay: immunoSEQ multiplex PCR; the TCRdb copy retains only in-frame clones and omits some. This sample yields tens of thousands of clones, of which more than 70% are seen a single time; just under 3% belongs to the top ten. Sequencing used blood, obtained before dendritic cell vaccination. The genes are TRBV11-1 and TRBJ1-2; D gene uncertain. The sequence derives from a human donor with glioblastoma. CDR3 bases: TGTGCCAGCAGCGGAAGCGCCTATGGCTACACCTTC. It translates to CASSGSAYGYTF.